Sequencing of this T cell receptor beta chain was carried out in a study of OX40 agonist ivuxolimab in advanced cancers. About the investigation overall: The costimulatory receptor OX40 (CD134) was targeted by ivuxolimab, a fully human IgG2 agonistic monoclonal antibody. Intravenous ivuxolimab was administered to patients every 2 weeks at six dose levels: 0.01, 0.1, 0.3, 1.5, 3 and 10 mg/kg. Of the 52 patients in dose escalation, 19 had hepatocellular carcinoma, some 15 had melanoma, 9 had renal cell carcinoma and 9 had head and neck cancer. In the dose-escalation cohort, 70% to 90% of patients were male, and the mean age was 60 years with a range of roughly 20 to 79. Patients were allowed to have had prior anti-PD-1, anti-PD-L1 or anti-CTLA-4 therapy, and roughly two fifths of the dose-escalation patients had been treated with checkpoint inhibitors. Partial responses occurred in three dose-escalation patients, of whom one had hepatocellular carcinoma and two had cutaneous melanoma. Peripheral TCRbeta sequencing aimed to test whether ivuxolimab altered TCR sequence diversity and caused clonal T-cell expansion. The monotherapy dose-escalation portion (N of about 50 patients) of the phase I ivuxolimab trial is reported in the paper. Broader findings and caveats from the paper: Low levels of normalized T-cell clonal expansion were also seen in some patients who did not respond. In partial responders in the 0.1-3.0 mg/kg groups, normalized peripheral clonal expansion was found to be among the lowest, especially among CD8+ T cells. On average, CD8+ T cells showed more expanded clones than CD4+ T cells after ivuxolimab. Clonal expansion of both CD4+ and CD8+ blood T cells was observed from baseline to week 6 at doses 0.1 to 3.0 mg/kg. Antigen specificity was not determined for the clonally expanded peripheral T cells.

Taken from the germline V gene, the CDR1 and CDR2 loops are SQVTM and ANQGSEA. Deletion took 3 bases off V and 1 base off J, with a span of 9 bases between the germline ends. Reading from cysteine to phenylalanine, the CDR3 counts 14 amino acids. Just CDR3 DNA is preserved here, 42 bases in frame from base 1. The trial excluded patients who had a history of autoimmune disease or who were on systemic immunosuppression. Peripheral blood for TCR sequencing was collected from all dose cohorts at baseline, on cycle 4 day 1, and on cycle 7 day 1. The samples were taken from a phase I, first-in-human, multicenter, open-label dose-escalation trial of ivuxolimab. The trial enrolled adults with locally advanced or metastatic head and neck squamous cell, hepatocellular, melanoma or renal cell carcinoma. Before TCR sequencing, CD4+ T cells and CD8+ T cells were sorted from peripheral blood as separate populations.

In the case of this clone: Its recognized antigen is unknown. Base qualities are missing; no much larger clone stands one base away.

For sequencing of the TCRbeta CDR3 region, genomic DNA was extracted from the sorted cells. The immunoSEQ Assay was used for sequencing of TCRbeta CDR3 regions. Entries here come from immuneACCESS through TCRdb and include only in-frame sequences with V and J called. Some clones fail to appear in such tables; in the studies checked, an unresolved V gene covers under half of the shortfall, and the cause of the remainder is unknown. In all, the sample holds approximately 70,000 clones, and around nine tenths of those were seen once. 0.27% of the sample comes from the top ten. Recombination joined TRBV29-1 with TRBJ2-2; the best D guess is TRBD1, with 5 bases matching. This sample comprised CD4+ or CD8+ T cells sorted from blood, obtained in a trial of the OX40 agonist ivuxolimab. The receptor comes from an adult with an advanced solid tumor such as melanoma, head and neck, liver or kidney cancer. The CDR3 protein: CSVDAGKNTGELFF. The nucleotide sequence is TGCAGCGTTGATGCAGGGAAGAACACCGGGGAGCTGTTTTTT.